The 5 T cell receptor beta chains below all came from one sample that was sequenced in a study of CXCR3-negative and CXCR3-positive naive CD8 T cells. Libraries were UMI-labeled 5' RACE TRB cDNA. Each CDR3 protein gets one entry in TCRdb, which reprocessed the 5' RACE reads and gives no DNA. This sample's table has under 65,000 distinct CDR3 sequences. The specimen sequenced was memory CD8+ T cells from blood. Receptor source: a human donor in good health. Some clones in this sample may be carry-over from other donors' samples.

This sequence joins TRBV6-5 and TRBJ2-6; TCRdb calls TRBD2, which cannot be checked without DNA. Germline CDR1 MNHEY, CDR2 SVGAGI. The CDR3 runs 18 residues. CDR3 sequence: CASSYFKEDSSGANVLTF.

V and J are TRBV29-1 and TRBJ1-2; no DNA is available, so the TRBD1 call from TCRdb remains unchecked. The CDR3 loop spans 15 amino acids. The germline V gene encodes CDR1 SQVTM and CDR2 ANQGSEA. This chain's CDR3 is CSVENSEGRGHGYTF.

V usage is TRBV29-1 and J usage is TRBJ2-1. Germline V gives CDR1 SQVTM, CDR2 ANQGSEA. This CDR3 is built from 14 residues. The CDR3 sequence: CSSSQLSAYNEQFF.

The chain has TRBV29-1 and TRBJ2-3; TCRdb proposes TRBD2, but this gene call is untestable without DNA. The germline CDR1 and CDR2 sequences are SQVTM and ANQGSEA. This CDR3 has 14 amino acids. The CDR3 here is CSVETDLQPDTQYF.

The chain recombines TRBV10-3 with TRBJ2-5. CDR1 ENHRY and CDR2 SYGVKD come from the germline V gene. The CDR3 contains 15 residues. CDR3 sequence reads: CAISESGRQQETQYF.